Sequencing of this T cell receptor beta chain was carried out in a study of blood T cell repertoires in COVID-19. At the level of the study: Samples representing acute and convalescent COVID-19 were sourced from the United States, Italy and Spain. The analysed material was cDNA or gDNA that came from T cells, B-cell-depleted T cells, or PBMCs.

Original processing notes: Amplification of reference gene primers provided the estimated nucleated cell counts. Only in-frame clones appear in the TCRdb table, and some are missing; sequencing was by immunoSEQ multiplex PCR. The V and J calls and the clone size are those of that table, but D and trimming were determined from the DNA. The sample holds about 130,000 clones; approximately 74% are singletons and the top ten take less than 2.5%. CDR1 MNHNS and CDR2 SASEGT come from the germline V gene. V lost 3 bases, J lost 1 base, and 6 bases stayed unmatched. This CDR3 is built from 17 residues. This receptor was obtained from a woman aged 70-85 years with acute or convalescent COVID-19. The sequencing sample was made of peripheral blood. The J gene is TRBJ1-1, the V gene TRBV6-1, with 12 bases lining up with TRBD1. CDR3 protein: CASSDPPGQGANTEAFF. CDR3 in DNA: TGTGCCAGCAGTGATCCACCGGGACAGGGGGCGAACACTGAAGCTTTCTTT.